The rows below give T cell receptor beta chains drawn from one sample of a study of T cell changes during pregnancy in multiple sclerosis. The method was immunoSEQ multiplex PCR; TCRdb's version includes in-frame clones alone and lacks a portion of them. Of around 99,000 clones in the sample, approximately 92% were seen once. The input for sequencing was peripheral blood, taken in the first trimester of pregnancy. These receptors were obtained from a female donor with multiple sclerosis, enrolled in a pregnancy study. Both conserved end residues are part of each CDR3. The order of the fields is clone size, CDR3 length, J gene, V gene, D gene, CDR3 protein, CDR3 DNA. The D gene is left open where the match is weak. Only part of the rows carry a size: once, few, many, or a class if the clone is expanded.

clone size: -; CDR3 length: 15; J gene: TRBJ2-7; V gene: TRBV6-5; D gene: TRBD2; CDR3 protein: CASSYSTSGSYEQYF; CDR3 DNA: TGTGCCAGCAGTTACTCGACTAGCGGGAGCTACGAGCAGTACTTC
clone size: -; CDR3 length: 13; J gene: TRBJ1-1; V gene: TRBV28; D gene: -; CDR3 protein: CASSYRGGSEAFF; CDR3 DNA: TGTGCCAGCAGTTACCGGGGGGGGTCTGAAGCTTTCTTT
clone size: -; CDR3 length: 15; J gene: TRBJ2-5; V gene: TRBV9; D gene: -; CDR3 protein: CASSVSSGLQETQYF; CDR3 DNA: TGTGCCAGCAGCGTCAGTTCGGGTCTGCAAGAGACCCAGTACTTC
clone size: -; CDR3 length: 17; J gene: TRBJ2-1; V gene: TRBV23-1; D gene: TRBD2; CDR3 protein: CASSQFYSGPSYNEQFF; CDR3 DNA: TGCGCCAGCAGTCAATTTTATAGCGGGCCTTCCTACAATGAGCAGTTCTTC
clone size: once; CDR3 length: 16; J gene: TRBJ2-3; V gene: TRBV18; D gene: TRBD2; CDR3 protein: CASSPPLAGYTDTQYF; CDR3 DNA: TGTGCCAGCTCACCACCACTAGCGGGCTACACAGATACGCAGTATTTT
clone size: -; CDR3 length: 17; J gene: TRBJ2-3; V gene: TRBV4-1; D gene: TRBD2; CDR3 protein: CASSQESTSGSTDTQYF; CDR3 DNA: TGCGCCAGCAGCCAGGAATCGACTAGCGGGAGCACAGATACGCAGTATTTT
clone size: -; CDR3 length: 16; J gene: TRBJ2-5; V gene: TRBV6-5; D gene: -; CDR3 protein: CASSYGARGGIETQYF; CDR3 DNA: TGTGCCAGCAGTTACGGGGCGAGGGGGGGCATAGAGACCCAGTACTTC
clone size: -; CDR3 length: 17; J gene: TRBJ1-2; V gene: TRBV5-6; D gene: TRBD1; CDR3 protein: CASSFIKTGAMSYGYTF; CDR3 DNA: TGTGCCAGCAGCTTTATAAAAACAGGGGCCATGTCTTATGGCTACACCTTC
clone size: -; CDR3 length: 18; J gene: TRBJ2-5; V gene: TRBV21-1; D gene: -; CDR3 protein: CASSKDRSGASLQETQYF; CDR3 DNA: TGTGCCAGCAGCAAAGATCGGAGCGGGGCAAGCTTACAAGAGACCCAGTACTTC
clone size: -; CDR3 length: 19; J gene: TRBJ2-1; V gene: TRBV27; D gene: TRBD2; CDR3 protein: CASSSATSGAAHSYNEQFF; CDR3 DNA: TGTGCCAGCAGTTCCGCGACTAGCGGGGCAGCGCACTCCTACAATGAGCAGTTCTTC
clone size: -; CDR3 length: 14; J gene: TRBJ2-7; V gene: TRBV29-1; D gene: TRBD2; CDR3 protein: CSVASSGVSYEQYF; CDR3 DNA: TGCAGCGTTGCCTCTAGCGGGGTCTCCTACGAGCAGTACTTC
clone size: -; CDR3 length: 15; J gene: TRBJ2-1; V gene: TRBV4-1; D gene: TRBD2; CDR3 protein: CASSQTGGRHNEQFF; CDR3 DNA: TGCGCCAGCAGCCAAACGGGGGGTCGACACAATGAGCAGTTCTTC
clone size: -; CDR3 length: 13; J gene: TRBJ2-6; V gene: TRBV28; D gene: -; CDR3 protein: CASYSSGANVLTF; CDR3 DNA: TGTGCCAGCTACAGCTCTGGGGCCAACGTCCTGACTTTC
clone size: -; CDR3 length: 11; J gene: TRBJ1-3; V gene: TRBV6-1; D gene: -; CDR3 protein: CASTERDTIYF; CDR3 DNA: TGTGCCAGCACGGAGAGGGACACCATATATTTT
clone size: -; CDR3 length: 12; J gene: TRBJ2-1; V gene: TRBV30; D gene: TRBD2; CDR3 protein: CASSGTYNEQFF; CDR3 DNA: TGTGCCTCCAGCGGGACTTACAATGAGCAGTTCTTC
clone size: -; CDR3 length: 13; J gene: TRBJ2-3; V gene: TRBV5-6; D gene: -; CDR3 protein: CASRVRHTDTQYF; CDR3 DNA: TGTGCCAGCAGAGTCCGACACACAGATACGCAGTATTTT
clone size: -; CDR3 length: 19; J gene: TRBJ1-4; V gene: TRBV7-6; D gene: TRBD1; CDR3 protein: CASSSDRTGGLATNEKLFF; CDR3 DNA: TGTGCCAGCAGCTCAGACCGTACAGGGGGCCTCGCAACTAATGAAAAACTGTTTTTT
clone size: once; CDR3 length: 14; J gene: TRBJ2-7; V gene: TRBV2; D gene: TRBD1; CDR3 protein: CACREQGATYEQYF; CDR3 DNA: TGTGCCTGCAGGGAACAGGGGGCCACCTACGAGCAGTACTTC
clone size: once; CDR3 length: 17; J gene: TRBJ1-4; V gene: TRBV27; D gene: -; CDR3 protein: CASGLRTSRGNTEKLFF; CDR3 DNA: TGTGCCAGCGGCCTACGGACTTCAAGGGGGAATACTGAAAAACTGTTTTTT
clone size: once; CDR3 length: 13; J gene: TRBJ2-1; V gene: TRBV14; D gene: -; CDR3 protein: CASSQGLSWEQFF; CDR3 DNA: TGTGCCAGCAGCCAAGGATTGAGTTGGGAGCAGTTCTTC
clone size: once; CDR3 length: 15; J gene: TRBJ1-1; V gene: TRBV4-1; D gene: -; CDR3 protein: CASSLLRDMNTEAFF; CDR3 DNA: TGCGCCAGCAGCCTGCTTCGGGACATGAACACTGAAGCTTTCTTT
clone size: -; CDR3 length: 15; J gene: TRBJ2-7; V gene: TRBV7-2; D gene: TRBD2; CDR3 protein: CASSLKTSWMFEQYF; CDR3 DNA: TGTGCCAGCAGCCTTAAGACTAGCTGGATGTTCGAGCAGTACTTC